This T cell receptor beta chain was documented in a study of TIL therapy for anti-PD-1-resistant metastatic lung cancer. Study overall: Four tumors were EGFR-mutant and two were ALK-rearranged. Notes on the study in general: Many TIL product clones were absent from baseline tumor, suggesting clonal contraction.

This clone was observed a few times. Antigen: not known. This was the immunoSEQ v3 assay. Here immunoSEQ multiplex PCR was the method, and the copy in TCRdb shows in-frame clones only, minus some. Here the sample spans 95,000 or so clones, 55% to 75% being singletons. As to time point: pre-treatment sample, taken before nivolumab and TIL therapy. The tumor samples were excised metastases, mostly pleural nodules or supraclavicular lymph nodes. CDR1 and CDR2 (germline): SEHNR, FQNEAQ (reference sequence). The ends were cut back, 1 base at V and 10 bases at J, with 11 bases in the middle. The CDR3 covers 14 residues.

Sample: tumor tissue, taken at baseline. The receptor comes from a person between 25 and 79 years old with non-small cell lung cancer. This chain connects TRBV7-9 to TRBJ1-6, with D hard to call. CDR3 loop: CASSLDSTGSPLHF. CDR3 DNA: TGTGCCAGCAGCTTAGATTCGACCGGGTCACCCCTCCACTTT.